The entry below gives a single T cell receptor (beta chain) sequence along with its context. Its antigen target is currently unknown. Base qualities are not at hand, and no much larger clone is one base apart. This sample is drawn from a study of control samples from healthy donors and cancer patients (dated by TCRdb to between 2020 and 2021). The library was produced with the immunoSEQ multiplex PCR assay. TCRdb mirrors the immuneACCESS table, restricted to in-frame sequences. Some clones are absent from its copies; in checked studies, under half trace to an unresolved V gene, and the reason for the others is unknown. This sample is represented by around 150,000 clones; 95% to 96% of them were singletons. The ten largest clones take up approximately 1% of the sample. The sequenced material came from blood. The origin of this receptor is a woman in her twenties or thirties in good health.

The CDR3 reads CASSQSALTQYF. The DNA sequence is TGTGCCAGCAGCCAATCAGCATTAACGCAGTATTTT. The chain uses TRBV14 and TRBJ2-3; the D gene assignment is ambiguous. CDR1 and CDR2 are read off the germline V gene as SGHDN and FVKESK. Including the terminal cysteine and phenylalanine, the CDR3 comprises 12 residues. The sequence is cut down to CDR3 DNA, 36 bases in frame from base 1. V and J lose 2 bases and 9 bases, and a span of 9 bases separates them.